The clone carrying this T cell receptor beta chain was picked up one time. What it recognizes is unknown. The CDR3 has 16 residues. Germline CDR1 and CDR2: SNHLY and FYNNEI. V was pared by 4 bases and J by 0 bases, with 14 bases between. The source of the sample is a study of shared clonotypes between healthy human individuals. Study-wide background: Three men and a couple of women, aged 18 to 49, were donors. Study-level findings and limits: The study found lower generation probabilities in non-shared clonotypes than in those shared by all four donors. Of the naive CD4 clonotypes, roughly 5% were shared across a few donors.

Measured with immunoSEQ multiplex PCR; TCRdb has only the in-frame clones, and not every one. The table includes roughly 660,000 clones, less than 95% detected once. The chain combines TRBV2 with TRBJ2-3; tentative D call: TRBD2 (5 bases). The sequencing sample was made of memory CD8+ T cells from PBMCs. Stated subset: CD45RO+ cells pooled with CCR7-negative TemRA cells. This clonotype was sampled from a man aged 18 to 29 in good health. Some clones in this sample may be carry-over from other donors' samples. This CDR3 reads CASSAPPWTSTDTQYF. As DNA, the CDR3 is TGTGCCAGCAGTGCCCCCCCGTGGACTAGCACAGATACGCAGTATTTT.